This section outlines one T cell receptor (beta chain) sequence together with its context. The data are from a study of control samples from healthy donors and cancer patients. Assay used: immunoSEQ multiplex PCR; TCRdb lists only in-frame clones, some missing. Here the sample spans approximately 170,000 clones, about 94% being singletons. The CDR3 runs 14 residues. Sequencing used blood. The sequence derives from a woman in her thirties in good health. The chain combines TRBV12-2 with TRBJ2-5; TRBD1, the D gene given by the table, was not confirmed from the DNA. TRBV12-2 represents a pseudogene. CDR3 loop: CASRPRTGQETQYF. CDR3 nucleotide sequence: TGTGCAAGTCGCCCTCGGACAGGCCAAGAGACCCAGTACTTC.